Listed below are T cell receptor beta chains from one sample, sequenced in a study of CD8 T cells in ankylosing spondylitis. TCRdb recomputed calls from the 5' RACE reads with MiXCR, one row per CDR3 protein. The sample has under 550,000 distinct CDR3 sequences, around 26% seen once; the top ten hold approximately 1%. Sequencing was carried out using blood, either unsorted or a sorted T cell fraction (not recorded which). These receptors were collected from a male donor with ankylosing spondylitis. Both conserved end residues are part of each CDR3. The D gene is left open where the match is weak. Size is stated for part of the rows, as once, few or many counts, or as a class when the clone is expanded.

TRBJ2-1 | - | - | TRBV18 | CASSTERGYEQFF | TGTGCCAGCTCAACAGAAAGGGGCTATGAGCAGTTCTTC
TRBJ1-1 | TRBD1 | many | TRBV20-1 | CSARLRQGQYSGTEAFF | TGCAGTGCTCGCTTGAGACAGGGACAATATTCGGGTACTGAAGCTTTCTTT
TRBJ2-5 | - | few | TRBV20-1 | CSAGGPETQYF | TGCAGTGCGGGGGGCCCAGAGACCCAGTACTTC
TRBJ2-3 | TRBD1 | - | TRBV12-3/TRBV12-4 | CASSLGDRVTDTQYF | TGTGCCAGCAGTTTAGGGGACAGGGTCACAGATACGCAGTATTTT
TRBJ1-5 | - | many | TRBV15 | CATRRDTNSNQPQHF | TGTGCCACCCGGCGGGACACCAATAGCAATCAGCCCCAGCATTTT
TRBJ1-2 | TRBD1 | - | TRBV5-1 | CASSQLGQGDYGYTF | TGCGCCAGCAGCCAGCTGGGACAGGGGGATTATGGCTACACCTTC
TRBJ1-2 | - | - | TRBV19 | CASNQGGGYGYTF | TGTGCCAGTAACCAGGGAGGCGGCTATGGCTACACCTTC
TRBJ2-1 | - | - | TRBV10-3 | CAITTGAGAGGEQFF | TGTGCCATCACCACCGGGGCAGGGGCTGGCGGTGAGCAGTTCTTC
TRBJ1-1 | - | - | TRBV19 | CASSPGPGFTEAFF | TGTGCCAGTAGTCCGGGCCCCGGGTTTACTGAAGCTTTCTTT
TRBJ2-5 | - | few | TRBV20-1 | CSAPDYNQETQYF | TGCAGTGCTCCGGACTACAACCAAGAGACCCAGTACTTC
TRBJ2-3 | TRBD2 | - | TRBV20-1 | CSAGGLAGVTDTQYF | TGCAGTGCTGGGGGACTAGCGGGAGTCACAGATACGCAGTATTTT
TRBJ2-6 | - | - | TRBV25-1 | CASSVANRAGANVLTF | TGTGCCAGCAGTGTGGCTAACAGGGCTGGGGCCAACGTCCTGACTTTC
TRBJ2-1 | - | - | TRBV12-3/TRBV12-4 | CASSFSASEQFF | TGTGCCAGCAGTTTCTCGGCCAGTGAGCAGTTCTTC
TRBJ2-1 | TRBD2 | - | TRBV6-2/TRBV6-3 | CASSYPGTSSYNEQFF | TGTGCCAGCAGTTACCCTGGGACTAGCTCCTACAATGAGCAGTTCTTC
TRBJ2-7 | - | few | TRBV6-5 | CASSYSELPYEQYF | TGTGCCAGCAGTTACAGTGAACTGCCCTACGAGCAGTACTTC
TRBJ2-3 | TRBD2 | many | TRBV20-1 | CSARETSGRAWGTDTQYF | TGCAGTGCTAGAGAGACTAGCGGGAGGGCCTGGGGCACAGATACGCAGTATTTT
TRBJ2-7 | TRBD1 | few | TRBV10-3 | CAIRRDREIYEQYF | TGTGCCATCAGACGGGACAGGGAGATCTACGAGCAGTACTTC
TRBJ2-3 | TRBD1 | - | TRBV5-1 | CASSLAGQGQTDTQYF | TGCGCCAGCAGCTTGGCGGGACAGGGCCAGACAGATACGCAGTATTTT
TRBJ2-7 | - | many | TRBV5-1 | CASSLAGTYSYEQYF | TGCGCCAGCAGCTTGGCCGGGACTTACTCCTACGAGCAGTACTTC
TRBJ2-1 | TRBD2 | few | TRBV20-1 | CSARGTSGRLFF | TGCAGTGCTAGAGGGACTAGCGGGAGACTGTTCTTC
TRBJ1-5 | - | many | TRBV10-3 | CAISESGQSNQPQHF | TGTGCCATCAGTGAGTCTGGACAGAGCAATCAGCCCCAGCATTTT
TRBJ2-3 | TRBD1 | - | TRBV19 | CASSVNRGSGTDTQYF | TGTGCCAGTAGTGTCAACAGGGGTTCTGGCACAGATACGCAGTATTTT
TRBJ1-4 | - | few | TRBV7-6 | CASSPGTREKLFF | TGTGCCAGCAGCCCTGGTACGCGGGAAAAACTGTTTTTT
TRBJ2-3 | - | - | TRBV20-1 | CSAGRWGSSDTQYF | TGCAGTGCCGGGAGATGGGGGAGTTCGGATACGCAGTATTTT
TRBJ1-5 | TRBD1 | - | TRBV7-2 | CASSIHGTGDQPQHF | TGTGCCAGCAGCATTCACGGGACAGGGGATCAGCCCCAGCATTTT
TRBJ2-1 | TRBD2 | - | TRBV20-1 | CSARGRDSGTYNEQFF | TGCAGTGCTAGGGGACGTGATAGCGGGACCTACAATGAGCAGTTCTTC
TRBJ2-3 | - | many | TRBV7-2 | CASNGGSGILSTDTQYF | TGTGCCAGCAACGGGGGATCCGGGATTCTTAGCACAGATACGCAGTATTTT
TRBJ1-2 | - | - | TRBV29-1 | CSVAEGGIYGYTF | TGCAGCGTTGCTGAGGGGGGGATCTATGGCTACACCTTC
TRBJ2-5 | - | - | TRBV7-9 | CASGSGIAIPGRETQYF | TGTGCCAGCGGCTCGGGAATAGCGATTCCCGGAAGAGAGACCCAGTACTTC
TRBJ2-3 | - | - | TRBV7-2 | CASSQRFTQYF | TGTGCCAGCAGCCAGAGGTTTACGCAGTATTTT
TRBJ2-5 | - | - | TRBV7-2 | CASSLDGPTKTQYF | TGTGCCAGCAGCTTAGATGGACCCACGAAGACCCAGTACTTC
TRBJ1-1 | - | few | TRBV5-1 | CASSLELSSTEAFF | TGCGCCAGCAGCTTGGAACTCTCCAGTACTGAAGCTTTCTTT
TRBJ2-1 | - | few | TRBV5-1 | CASSDGGLSYNEQFF | TGCGCCAGCAGCGACGGGGGACTCTCCTACAATGAGCAGTTCTTC
TRBJ2-1 | TRBD2 | few | TRBV12-3/TRBV12-4 | CASRQSGTYNEQFF | TGTGCCAGCAGGCAAAGCGGGACCTACAATGAGCAGTTCTTC
TRBJ1-1 | - | few | TRBV25-1 | CASKGSRTEAFF | TGTGCCAGCAAGGGGTCACGCACTGAAGCTTTCTTT
TRBJ2-3 | - | - | TRBV7-7 | CASSPLSGATDTQYF | TGTGCCAGCAGCCCACTAAGTGGGGCCACAGATACGCAGTATTTT
TRBJ1-6 | TRBD1 | - | TRBV29-1 | CSVGQGRDSPLHF | TGCAGCGTGGGACAGGGGAGGGATTCACCCCTCCACTTT
TRBJ1-1 | TRBD1 | - | TRBV5-1 | CASSLAVVGQGAEAFF | TGCGCCAGCAGCTTGGCCGTTGTGGGACAGGGGGCTGAAGCTTTCTTT
TRBJ2-1 | - | few | TRBV20-1 | CSATGTSGYEQFF | TGCAGTGCAACCGGGACCTCAGGATATGAGCAGTTCTTC
TRBJ2-3 | - | - | TRBV20-1 | CSASGLTDTQYF | TGCAGTGCTAGCGGTCTAACAGATACGCAGTATTTT
TRBJ2-5 | - | few | TRBV18 | CASSPVLETQYF | TGTGCCAGCTCACCAGTTCTAGAGACCCAGTACTTC
TRBJ2-1 | TRBD2 | - | TRBV29-1 | CSVTPTSGYYNEQFF | TGCAGCGTTACCCCGACTAGCGGATACTACAATGAGCAGTTCTTC
TRBJ2-4 | - | few | TRBV4-2 | CASSQDNLGVKNIQYF | TGTGCCAGCAGCCAAGATAATTTAGGGGTCAAAAACATTCAGTACTTC
TRBJ2-5 | - | - | TRBV2 | CASTTHLGTQYF | TGTGCCAGCACAACGCATTTGGGGACCCAGTACTTC
TRBJ1-6 | - | - | TRBV30 | CAWMGGNSPLHF | TGTGCCTGGATGGGGGGGAATTCACCCCTCCACTTT
TRBJ2-7 | - | - | TRBV18 | CASSPPLQTYEQYF | TGTGCCAGCTCACCACCACTACAGACCTACGAGCAGTACTTC
TRBJ1-4 | TRBD1 | - | TRBV7-2 | CASSLRTGLNEKLFF | TGTGCCAGCAGCTTAAGGACAGGGCTAAATGAAAAACTGTTTTTT
TRBJ2-3 | - | - | TRBV5-1 | CASSLEGRDPIDTQYF | TGCGCCAGCAGCTTGGAAGGCAGGGACCCTATAGATACGCAGTATTTT